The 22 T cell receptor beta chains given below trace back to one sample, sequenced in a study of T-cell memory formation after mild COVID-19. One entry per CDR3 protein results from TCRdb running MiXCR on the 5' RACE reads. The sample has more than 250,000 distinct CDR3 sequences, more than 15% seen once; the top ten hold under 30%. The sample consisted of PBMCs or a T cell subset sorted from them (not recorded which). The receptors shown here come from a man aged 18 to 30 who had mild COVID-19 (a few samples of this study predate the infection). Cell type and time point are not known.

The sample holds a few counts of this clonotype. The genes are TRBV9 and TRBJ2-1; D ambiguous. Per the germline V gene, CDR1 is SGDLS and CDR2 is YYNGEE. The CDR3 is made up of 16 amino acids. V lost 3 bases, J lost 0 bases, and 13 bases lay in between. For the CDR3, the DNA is TGTGCCAGCAGCGCTAGTGGGGAAAGCTCCTACAATGAGCAGTTCTTC. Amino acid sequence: CASSASGESSYNEQFF.

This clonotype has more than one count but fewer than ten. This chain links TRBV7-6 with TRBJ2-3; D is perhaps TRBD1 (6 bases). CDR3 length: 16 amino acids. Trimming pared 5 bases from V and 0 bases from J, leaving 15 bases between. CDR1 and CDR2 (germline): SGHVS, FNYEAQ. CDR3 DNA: TGTGCCAGCAGCAAGTACACAGGGCCTAGCACAGATACGCAGTATTTT. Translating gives CASSKYTGPSTDTQYF.

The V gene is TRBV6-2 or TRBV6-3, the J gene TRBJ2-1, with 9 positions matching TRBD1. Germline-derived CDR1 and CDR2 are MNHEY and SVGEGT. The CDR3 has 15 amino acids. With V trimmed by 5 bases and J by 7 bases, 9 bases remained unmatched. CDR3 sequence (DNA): TGTGCCAGCAGTCTTACAGGGGGCAGCAAAAATGAGCAGTTCTTC. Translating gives CASSLTGGSKNEQFF.

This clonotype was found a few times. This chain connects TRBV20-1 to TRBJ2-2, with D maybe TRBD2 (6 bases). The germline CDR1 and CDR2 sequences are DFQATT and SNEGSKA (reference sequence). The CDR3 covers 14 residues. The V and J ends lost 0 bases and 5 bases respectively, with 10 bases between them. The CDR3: CSARDPRGTGELFF. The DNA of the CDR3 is TGCAGTGCTAGAGATCCCCGGGGGACCGGGGAGCTGTTTTTT.

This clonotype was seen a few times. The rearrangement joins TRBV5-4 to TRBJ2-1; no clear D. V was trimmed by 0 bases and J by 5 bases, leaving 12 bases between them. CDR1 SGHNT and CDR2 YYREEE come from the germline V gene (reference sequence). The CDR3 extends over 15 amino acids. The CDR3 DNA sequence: TGTGCCAGCAGCTTGGGGGTAGCCCGAAACAATGAGCAGTTCTTC. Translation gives CASSLGVARNNEQFF.

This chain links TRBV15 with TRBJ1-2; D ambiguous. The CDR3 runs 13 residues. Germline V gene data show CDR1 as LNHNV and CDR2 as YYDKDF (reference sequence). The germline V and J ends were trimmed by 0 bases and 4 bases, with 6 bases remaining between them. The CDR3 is CATSRDNGYGYTF. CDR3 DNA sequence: TGTGCCACCAGCAGAGATAACGGCTATGGCTACACCTTC.

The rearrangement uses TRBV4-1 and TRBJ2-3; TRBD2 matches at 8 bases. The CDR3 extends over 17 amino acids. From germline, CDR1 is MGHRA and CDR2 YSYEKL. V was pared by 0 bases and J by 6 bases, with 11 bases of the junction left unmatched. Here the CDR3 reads CASSQDGRSGGSDTQYF. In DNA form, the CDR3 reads TGCGCCAGCAGCCAAGATGGCAGGTCGGGGGGGAGTGATACGCAGTATTTT.

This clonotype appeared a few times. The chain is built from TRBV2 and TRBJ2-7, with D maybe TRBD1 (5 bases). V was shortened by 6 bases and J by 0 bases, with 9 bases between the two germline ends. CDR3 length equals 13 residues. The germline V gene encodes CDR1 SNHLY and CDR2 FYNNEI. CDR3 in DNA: TGTGCCAGCAGAGGACAAAGCTCCTACGAGCAGTACGTC. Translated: CASRGQSSYEQYV.

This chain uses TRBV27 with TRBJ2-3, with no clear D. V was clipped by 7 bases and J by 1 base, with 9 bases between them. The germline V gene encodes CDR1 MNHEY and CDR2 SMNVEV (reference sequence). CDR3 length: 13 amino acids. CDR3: CASTLAGTDTQYF. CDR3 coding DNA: TGTGCCAGCACACTCGCGGGCACAGATACGCAGTATTTT.

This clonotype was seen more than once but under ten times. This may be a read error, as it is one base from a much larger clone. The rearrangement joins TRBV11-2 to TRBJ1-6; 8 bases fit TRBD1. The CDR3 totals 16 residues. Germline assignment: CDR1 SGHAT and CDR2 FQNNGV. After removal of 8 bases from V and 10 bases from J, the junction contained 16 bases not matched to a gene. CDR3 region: CASSPEGQGGLSPLHF. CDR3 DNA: TGTGCCAGCTCCCCGGAAGGACAGGGAGGACTCTCACCCCTCCACTTT.

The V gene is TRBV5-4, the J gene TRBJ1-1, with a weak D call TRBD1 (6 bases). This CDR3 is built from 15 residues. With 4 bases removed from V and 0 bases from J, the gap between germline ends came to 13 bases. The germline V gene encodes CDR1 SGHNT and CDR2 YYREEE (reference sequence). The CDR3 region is CASSPRTAVNTEAFF. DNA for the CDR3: TGTGCCAGCAGCCCTAGGACAGCTGTGAACACTGAAGCTTTCTTT.

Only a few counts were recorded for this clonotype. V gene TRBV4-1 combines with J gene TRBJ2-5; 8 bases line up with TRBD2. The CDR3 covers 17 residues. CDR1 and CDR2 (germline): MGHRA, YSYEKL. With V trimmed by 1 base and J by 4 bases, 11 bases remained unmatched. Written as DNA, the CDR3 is TGCGCCAGCAGCCAAGGCCGAGGGACTAGTGTCGGAGAGACCCAGTACTTC. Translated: CASSQGRGTSVGETQYF.

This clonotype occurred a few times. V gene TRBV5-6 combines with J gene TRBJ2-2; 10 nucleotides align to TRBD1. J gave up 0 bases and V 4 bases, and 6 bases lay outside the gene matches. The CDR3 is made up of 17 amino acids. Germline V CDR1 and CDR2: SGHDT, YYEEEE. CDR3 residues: CASSVTGTGANTGELFF. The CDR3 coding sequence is TGTGCCAGCAGCGTGACCGGGACAGGGGCGAACACCGGGGAGCTGTTTTTT.

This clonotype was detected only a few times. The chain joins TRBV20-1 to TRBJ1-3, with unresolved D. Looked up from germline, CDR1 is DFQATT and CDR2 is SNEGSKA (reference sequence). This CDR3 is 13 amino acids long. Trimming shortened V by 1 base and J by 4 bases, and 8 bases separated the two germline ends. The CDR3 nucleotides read TGCAGTGCTAGAGCCTCCACAGGAAACACCATATATTTT. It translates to CSARASTGNTIYF.

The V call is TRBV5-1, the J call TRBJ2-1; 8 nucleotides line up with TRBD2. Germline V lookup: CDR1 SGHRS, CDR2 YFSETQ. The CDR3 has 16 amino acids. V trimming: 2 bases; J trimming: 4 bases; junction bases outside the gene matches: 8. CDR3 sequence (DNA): TGCGCCAGCAGCTTCCACCTTAGCGGGGATTACAATGAGCAGTTCTTC. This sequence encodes CASSFHLSGDYNEQFF.

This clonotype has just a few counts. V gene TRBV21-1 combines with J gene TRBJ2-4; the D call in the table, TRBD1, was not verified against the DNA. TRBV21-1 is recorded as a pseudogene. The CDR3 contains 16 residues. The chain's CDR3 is CASSKPGQGGKNIQYF. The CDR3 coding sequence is TGTGCCAGCAGCAAACCGGGACAGGGAGGCAAAAACATTCAGTACTTC.

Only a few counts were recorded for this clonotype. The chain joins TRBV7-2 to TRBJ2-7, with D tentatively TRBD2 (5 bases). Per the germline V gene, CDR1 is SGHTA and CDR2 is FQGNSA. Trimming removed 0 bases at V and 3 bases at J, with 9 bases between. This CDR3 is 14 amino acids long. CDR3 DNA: TGTGCCAGCAGCTTAGCGCCTAGCAGCTACGAGCAGTACTTC. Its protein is CASSLAPSSYEQYF.

Here the CDR3 DNA reads TGCAGGACAGGGGGCACCTTTGGAACTGAAGCTTTCTTT. It codes for CRTGGTFGTEAFF. V usage is TRBV20-1 and J usage is TRBJ1-1; 10 positions match TRBD1. Germline V gives CDR1 DFQATT, CDR2 SNEGSKA (reference sequence). This CDR3 is 13 amino acids long.

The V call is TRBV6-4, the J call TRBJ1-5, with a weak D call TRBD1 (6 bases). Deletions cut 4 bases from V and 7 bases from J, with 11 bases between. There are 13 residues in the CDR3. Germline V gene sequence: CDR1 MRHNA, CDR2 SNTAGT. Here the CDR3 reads CASSGTAGQPQHF. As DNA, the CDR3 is TGTGCCAGCAGTGGGACAGCTGGGCAGCCCCAGCATTTT.

The CDR3: CSVGAMGNYGYTF. Written as DNA, the CDR3 is TGCAGCGTTGGTGCCATGGGTAACTATGGCTACACCTTC. This chain joins TRBV29-1 and TRBJ1-2; no reliable D call. The germline V and J ends were trimmed by 4 bases and 1 base, with 10 bases remaining between them. Germline V lookup: CDR1 SQVTM, CDR2 ANQGSEA. The CDR3 covers 13 residues.

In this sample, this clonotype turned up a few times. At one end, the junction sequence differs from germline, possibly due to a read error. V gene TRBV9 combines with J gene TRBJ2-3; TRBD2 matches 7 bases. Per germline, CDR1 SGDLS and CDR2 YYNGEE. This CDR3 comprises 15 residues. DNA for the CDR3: TGCGCCAGCAGCCCAAGCGGGACTAGCACAGATACGCAGTATTTT. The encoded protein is CASSPSGTSTDTQYF.

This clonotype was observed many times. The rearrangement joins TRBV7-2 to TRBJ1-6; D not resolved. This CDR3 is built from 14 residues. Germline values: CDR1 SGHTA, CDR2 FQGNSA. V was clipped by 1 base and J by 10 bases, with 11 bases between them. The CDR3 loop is CASSLGQLGSPLHF. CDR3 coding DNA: TGTGCCAGCAGCTTAGGGCAGCTCGGATCACCCCTCCACTTT.